The entry below describes one T cell receptor (beta chain). The V gene's germline CDR1 is LGHNA and CDR2 YNFKEQ. The CDR3 has 18 residues. J was trimmed by 0 bases and V by 1 base; bases with no gene match: 9. This sample is drawn from a study of shared clonotypes between healthy human individuals. The authors ran the assay at deep level. The authors distributed each subset's genomic DNA evenly over several immunoSEQ plates. The authors ran unsorted PBMC replicate PCRs on 300 ng DNA, tens of thousands of T cell genomes. The protocol was immunoSEQ multiplex PCR, while the TCRdb copy is restricted to in-frame clones and leaves out a portion. The sample yields roughly 480,000 clones, 70% to 80% seen once.

J is TRBJ2-3 and V is TRBV4-2; 8 bases are a match to TRBD2. The sequenced sample consisted of PBMCs. This receptor was identified in a woman between 40 and 55 years old in good health. Some clones in this sample may be carry-over from other donors' samples. The CDR3 sequence: CASSQGVTSELSTDTQYF. The CDR3 nucleotides read TGTGCCAGCAGCCAAGGGGTGACTAGCGAGCTAAGCACAGATACGCAGTATTTT.